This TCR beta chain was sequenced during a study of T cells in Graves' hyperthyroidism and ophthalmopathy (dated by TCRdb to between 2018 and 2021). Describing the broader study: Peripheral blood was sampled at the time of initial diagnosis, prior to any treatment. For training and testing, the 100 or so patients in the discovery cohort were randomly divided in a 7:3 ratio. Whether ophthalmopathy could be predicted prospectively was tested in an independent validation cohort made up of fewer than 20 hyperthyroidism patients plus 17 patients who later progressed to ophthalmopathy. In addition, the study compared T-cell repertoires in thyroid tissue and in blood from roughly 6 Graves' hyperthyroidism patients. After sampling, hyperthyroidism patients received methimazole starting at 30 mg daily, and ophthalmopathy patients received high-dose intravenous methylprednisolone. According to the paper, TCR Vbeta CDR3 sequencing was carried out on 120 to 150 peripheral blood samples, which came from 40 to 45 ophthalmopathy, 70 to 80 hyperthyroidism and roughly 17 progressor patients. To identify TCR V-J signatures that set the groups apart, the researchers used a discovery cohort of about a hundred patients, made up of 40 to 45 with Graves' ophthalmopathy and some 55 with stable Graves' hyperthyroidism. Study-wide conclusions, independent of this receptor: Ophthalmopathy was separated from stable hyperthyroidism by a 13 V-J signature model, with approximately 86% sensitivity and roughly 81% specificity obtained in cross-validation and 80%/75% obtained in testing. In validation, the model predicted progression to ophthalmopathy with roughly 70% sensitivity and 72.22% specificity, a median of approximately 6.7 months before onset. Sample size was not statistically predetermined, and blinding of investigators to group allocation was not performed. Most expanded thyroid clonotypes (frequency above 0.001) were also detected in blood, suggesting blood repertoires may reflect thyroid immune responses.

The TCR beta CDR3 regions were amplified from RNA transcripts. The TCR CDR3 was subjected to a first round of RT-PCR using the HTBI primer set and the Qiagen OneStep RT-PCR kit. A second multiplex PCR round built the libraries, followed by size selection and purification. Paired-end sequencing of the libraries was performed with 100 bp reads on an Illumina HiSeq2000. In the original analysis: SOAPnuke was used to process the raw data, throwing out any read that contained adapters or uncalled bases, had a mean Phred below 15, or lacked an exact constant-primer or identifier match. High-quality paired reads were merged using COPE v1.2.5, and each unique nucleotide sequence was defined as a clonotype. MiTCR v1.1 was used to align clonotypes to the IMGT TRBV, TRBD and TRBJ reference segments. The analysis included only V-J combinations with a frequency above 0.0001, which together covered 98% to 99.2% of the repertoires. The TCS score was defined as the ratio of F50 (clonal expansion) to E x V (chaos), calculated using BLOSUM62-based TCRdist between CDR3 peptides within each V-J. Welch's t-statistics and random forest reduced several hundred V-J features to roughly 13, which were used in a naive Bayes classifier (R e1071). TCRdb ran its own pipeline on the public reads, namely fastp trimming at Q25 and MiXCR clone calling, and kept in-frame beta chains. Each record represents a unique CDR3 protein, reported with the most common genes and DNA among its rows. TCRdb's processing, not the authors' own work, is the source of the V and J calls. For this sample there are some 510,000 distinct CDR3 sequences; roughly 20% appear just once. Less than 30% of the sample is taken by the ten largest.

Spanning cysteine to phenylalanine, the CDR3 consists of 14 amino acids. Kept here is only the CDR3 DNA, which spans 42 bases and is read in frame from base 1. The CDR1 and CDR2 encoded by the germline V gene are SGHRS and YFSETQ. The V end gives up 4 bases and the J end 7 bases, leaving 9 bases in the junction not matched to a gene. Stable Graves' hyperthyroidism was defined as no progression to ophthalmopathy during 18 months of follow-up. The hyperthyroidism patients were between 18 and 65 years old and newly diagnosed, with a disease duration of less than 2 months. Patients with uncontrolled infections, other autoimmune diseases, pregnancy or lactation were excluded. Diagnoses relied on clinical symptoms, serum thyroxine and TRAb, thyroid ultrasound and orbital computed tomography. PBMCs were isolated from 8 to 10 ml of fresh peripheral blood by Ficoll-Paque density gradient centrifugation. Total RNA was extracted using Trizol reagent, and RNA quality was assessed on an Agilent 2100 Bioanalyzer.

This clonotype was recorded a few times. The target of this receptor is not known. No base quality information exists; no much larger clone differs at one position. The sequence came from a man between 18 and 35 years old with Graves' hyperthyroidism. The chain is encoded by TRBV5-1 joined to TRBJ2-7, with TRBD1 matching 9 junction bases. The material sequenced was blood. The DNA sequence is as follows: TGCGCCAGCAGCCTCAGGACAGGGGAGGGAGAGCAGTACTTC. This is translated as CASSLRTGEGEQYF.